Listed below are T cell receptor beta chains from one sample, sequenced in a study of long-term antiretroviral therapy in people with HIV. Produced via immunoSEQ multiplex PCR; TCRdb's table is partial and in-frame only. This sample carries 35,000 to 45,000 clones, roughly four fifths of them seen once, and the ten largest clones take less than 8%. This material consisted of unsorted PBMCs, taken 1 year after starting antiretroviral therapy. The receptor set was obtained from a man younger than 35 with HIV. Both conserved end residues are part of each CDR3. A D gene is named only where the DNA matches it firmly. Rows give clone size only sometimes, using once, few, many, or a class for an expanded clone.

d_gene	j_gene	abundance	v_gene	CDR3nt	CDR3aa
TRBD1	TRBJ1-1	NA	TRBV18	TGTGCCAGCTCACGGATAGGGGACAGCAACACTGAAGCTTTCTTT	CASSRIGDSNTEAFF
TRBD2	TRBJ2-1	NA	TRBV27	TGTGCCAGCAGTTTAATTGGGCTAGCGGGGAACAATGAGCAGTTCTTC	CASSLIGLAGNNEQFF
NA	TRBJ2-7	NA	TRBV6-5	TGTGCCAGCAGTTACTCTTCCGAGCAGTACTTC	CASSYSSEQYF
NA	TRBJ2-7	NA	TRBV2	TGTGCCAGCAGTGTGGGTGCCTTC	CASSVGAF
NA	TRBJ2-1	NA	TRBV11-3	TGTGCCAGCAGCTTCCTGTTCGGGGCAGCCTACAATGAGCAGTTCTTC	CASSFLFGAAYNEQFF
TRBD2	TRBJ2-7	NA	TRBV7-2	TGTGCCAGCAGCTTAGCAGCGGGGGCCTACGAGCAGTACTTC	CASSLAAGAYEQYF
NA	TRBJ2-1	once	TRBV9	TGTGCCAGCGCTTCACAGGGTTCACTGGGCTACAATGAGCAGTTCTTC	CASASQGSLGYNEQFF
NA	TRBJ2-7	once	TRBV5-6	TGTGCCAGCAGCCTAGGGAATTCCTACGAGCAGTACTTC	CASSLGNSYEQYF
TRBD1	TRBJ2-5	NA	TRBV27	TGTGCCAGCAGGACTTACAGGGGGCCAGAGACCCAGTACTTC	CASRTYRGPETQYF
NA	TRBJ1-1	NA	TRBV5-1	TGCGCCAGCAGCCCCCTATACCTGGGAACTGAAGCTTTCTTT	CASSPLYLGTEAFF
NA	TRBJ2-7	few	TRBV27	TGTGCCAGCAGTTCCCGGCTCGCGGCAGGGCCCAAGCAGTACTTC	CASSSRLAAGPKQYF
NA	TRBJ2-3	NA	TRBV27	TGTGCCAGCAGTTTAGGCAGGGGACGAGCAGATACGCAGTATTTT	CASSLGRGRADTQYF
NA	TRBJ2-2	once	TRBV27	TGTGCCAGCAGTCCCGCGCCCAGGGAGCTGTTTTTT	CASSPAPRELFF
TRBD1	TRBJ1-5	NA	TRBV28	TGTGCCAGCAGAACAGGGGCTAATCAGCCCCAGCATTTT	CASRTGANQPQHF
NA	TRBJ1-1	NA	TRBV4-1	TGCGCCAGCAGCCAAGGGGGGGGAGACGCTGAAGCTTTCTTT	CASSQGGGDAEAFF
NA	TRBJ1-1	once	TRBV7-8	TGTGCCAGCAGGTTAACCCGGGACGGAGGATTGAACACTGAAGCTTTCTTT	CASRLTRDGGLNTEAFF
TRBD1	TRBJ2-7	NA	TRBV4-2	TGTGCCAGCAGCCGACAGGGGGAAAACGAGCAGTACTTC	CASSRQGENEQYF
NA	TRBJ2-7	NA	TRBV5-4	TGTGCCAGCAGCTCTTCACGGGGGTACGAGCAGTACTTC	CASSSSRGYEQYF